The 3 T cell receptor beta chains presented below share a single source sample, sequenced in a study of T cells in Graves' hyperthyroidism and ophthalmopathy. What was amplified from RNA transcripts were TCR beta CDR3 regions. The primer set for the first-round RT-PCR of the TCR CDR3 was HTBI. TCRdb itself ran the multiplex PCR reads through MiXCR, one entry per CDR3 protein. The sample gives hundreds of thousands of distinct CDR3 sequences, around 15% of which show up once; about 9.4% is in the top ten. Material for sequencing was blood. Receptors were obtained from a woman aged 18-29 years with Graves' hyperthyroidism.

CDR3 loop: CSAGGGSGMLYNEQFF. The CDR3 coding sequence is TGCAGCGCCGGCGGTGGTAGCGGGATGCTCTACAATGAGCAGTTCTTC. This rearrangement joins TRBV29-1 to TRBJ2-1; 8 bases line up with TRBD2. This CDR3 comprises 16 residues. CDR1 is SQVTM and CDR2 is ANQGSEA in the germline V gene. V shed 7 bases, J shed 3 bases, and the junction held 14 bases outside the gene matches.

This clonotype occurred a few times. V and J are TRBV20-1 and TRBJ1-2, with 8 bases lining up with TRBD1. The CDR3 spans 15 residues. Trimming at V came to 4 bases and at J to 7 bases, leaving 14 bases not matched to a gene. Germline V gene lookup returns CDR1 DFQATT and CDR2 SNEGSKA (reference sequence). This CDR3 is CSATVLGQGATGYTF. The CDR3 DNA reads as TGCAGTGCTACCGTGCTGGGGCAGGGGGCAACTGGCTACACCTTC.

On this clonotype: Since a much larger clone is just one base distant, this may be a read error. V and J are TRBV7-9 and TRBJ1-2; no reliable D call. Deletions cut 6 bases from V and 2 bases from J, with 19 bases between. CDR1 is SEHNR and CDR2 is FQNEAQ in the germline V gene (reference sequence). This CDR3 is 16 amino acids long. The CDR3 nucleotides read TGTGCCAGCAGTCCCCGGCAGGCGACGTTCAACTATGGCTACACCTTC. The encoded protein is CASSPRQATFNYGYTF.